This T cell receptor (beta chain) was profiled in a study of CD8 T cells in ankylosing spondylitis. Trimming took 0 bases from V and 3 from J; bases not matched to a gene: 2. Germline V lookup: CDR1 SGHNT, CDR2 YYREEE (reference sequence). CDR3 length equals 16 residues. TCRdb passed the 5' RACE reads through MiXCR, listing each CDR3 protein once. This sample has about 260,000 distinct CDR3 sequences, with roughly 25% found just once. The receptor comes from a male donor with ankylosing spondylitis or in good health (not recorded which). Source material: blood, either unsorted or a sorted T cell fraction (not recorded which). The rearrangement links TRBV5-4 to TRBJ2-6; 8 bases align to TRBD1. Written as DNA, the CDR3 is TGTGCCAGCAGCTTGGACAGGGGGTTTGGGGCCAACGTCCTGACTTTC. It specifies CASSLDRGFGANVLTF.